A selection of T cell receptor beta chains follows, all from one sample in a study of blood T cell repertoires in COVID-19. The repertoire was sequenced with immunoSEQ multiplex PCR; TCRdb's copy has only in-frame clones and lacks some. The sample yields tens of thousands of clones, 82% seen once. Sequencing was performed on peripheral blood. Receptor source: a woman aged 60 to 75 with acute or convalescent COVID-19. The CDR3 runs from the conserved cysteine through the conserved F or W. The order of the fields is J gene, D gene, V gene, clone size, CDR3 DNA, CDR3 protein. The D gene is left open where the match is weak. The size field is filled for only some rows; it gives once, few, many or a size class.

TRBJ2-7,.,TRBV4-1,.,TGCGCCAGCAGCCAAGGAGGGAACTCCTACGAGCAGTACTTC,CASSQGGNSYEQYF
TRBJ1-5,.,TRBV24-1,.,TGTGCCACCAGTCATTCCTCTTGGGCTGACAATCAGCCCCAGCATTTT,CATSHSSWADNQPQHF
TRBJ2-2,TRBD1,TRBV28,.,TGTGCCAGCCTTGGACAGGGTAGCACCGGGGAGCTGTTTTTT,CASLGQGSTGELFF
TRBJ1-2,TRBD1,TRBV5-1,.,TGCGCCAGCACCCCCAGGGGGAACTATGGCTACACCTTC,CASTPRGNYGYTF
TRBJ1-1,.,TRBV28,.,TGTGCCAGCAGTTTACCCGGACAGCTGAACACTGAAGCTTTCTTT,CASSLPGQLNTEAFF
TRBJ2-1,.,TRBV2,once,TGTGCCAGCAAAGAGACCACGCAGGGGAATGAGCAGTTCTTC,CASKETTQGNEQFF
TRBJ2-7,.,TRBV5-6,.,TGTGCCAGCAGCTTGGCCAACAGGTACGAGCAGTACTTC,CASSLANRYEQYF
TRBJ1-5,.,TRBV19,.,TGTGCCAGTAACAGACAGAGTAGCAATCAGCCCCAGCATTTT,CASNRQSSNQPQHF
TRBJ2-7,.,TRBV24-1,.,TGTGCCACCAGTGATGATAGAAACGAGCAGTACTTC,CATSDDRNEQYF
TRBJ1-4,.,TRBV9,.,TGTGCCAGCAGCGTAGTCCCGGGTCTTAATGAAAAACTGTTTTTT,CASSVVPGLNEKLFF
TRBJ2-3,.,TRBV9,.,TGTGCCAGCAGCGGCTCGGGACTCAGCACAGATACGCAGTATTTT,CASSGSGLSTDTQYF
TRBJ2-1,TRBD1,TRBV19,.,TGTGCCACACGGACAGGGCTCAATGAGCAGTTCTTC,CATRTGLNEQFF
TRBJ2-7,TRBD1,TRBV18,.,TGTGCCAGCTCATTACCGGGACAGGGTTACGAGCAGTACTTC,CASSLPGQGYEQYF
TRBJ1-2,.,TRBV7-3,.,TGTGCCAGCAGCCCGCGGAACGGGGGGGCCTATGGCTACACCTTC,CASSPRNGGAYGYTF
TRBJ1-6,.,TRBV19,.,TGTGCCAGTAGTATAGTGCCGGATAATTCACCCCTCCACTTT,CASSIVPDNSPLHF
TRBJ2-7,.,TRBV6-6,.,TGTGCCAGCAGTTACGAGGAGAAGCAGTACTTC,CASSYEEKQYF
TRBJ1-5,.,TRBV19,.,TGTGCCAGTAGTATAGGTTGGAGGGGCAGAAAAAGTAATCAGCCCCAGCATTTT,CASSIGWRGRKSNQPQHF